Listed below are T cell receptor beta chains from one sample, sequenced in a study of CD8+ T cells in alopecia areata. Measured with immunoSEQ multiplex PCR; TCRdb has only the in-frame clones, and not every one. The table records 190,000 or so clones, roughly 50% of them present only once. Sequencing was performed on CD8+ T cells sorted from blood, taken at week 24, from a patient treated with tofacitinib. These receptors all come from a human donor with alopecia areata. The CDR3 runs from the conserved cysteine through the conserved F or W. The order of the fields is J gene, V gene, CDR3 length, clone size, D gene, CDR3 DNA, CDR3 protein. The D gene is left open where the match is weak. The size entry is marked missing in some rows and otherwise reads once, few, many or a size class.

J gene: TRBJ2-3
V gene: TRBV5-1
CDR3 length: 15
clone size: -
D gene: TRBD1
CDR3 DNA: TGCGCCAGCAGCACCGGGACAGGGGGAATAGATACGCAGTATTTT
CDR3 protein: CASSTGTGGIDTQYF

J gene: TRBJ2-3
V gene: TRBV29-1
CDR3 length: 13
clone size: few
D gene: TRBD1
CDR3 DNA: TGCAGCGCCTTACAGGGGGCAACAGATACGCAGTATTTT
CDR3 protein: CSALQGATDTQYF

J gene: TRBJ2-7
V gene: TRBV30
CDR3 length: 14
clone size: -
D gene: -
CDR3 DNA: TGTGCCTGGAACGGGGAGCCTTACACCTACGAGCAGTACTTC
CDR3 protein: CAWNGEPYTYEQYF

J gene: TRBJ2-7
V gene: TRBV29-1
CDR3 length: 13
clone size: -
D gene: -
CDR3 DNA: TGCAGCGTTTTGACAGGCGACTCCTACGAGCAGTACTTC
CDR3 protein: CSVLTGDSYEQYF

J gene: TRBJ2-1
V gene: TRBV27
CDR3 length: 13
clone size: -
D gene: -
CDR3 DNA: TGTGCCAGCAGTTTGGGACAACACAATGAGCAGTTCTTC
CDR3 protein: CASSLGQHNEQFF

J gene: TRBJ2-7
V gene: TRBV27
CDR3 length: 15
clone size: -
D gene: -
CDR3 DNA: TGTGCCAGCAGTTTGGGATACCAAGCCTCCTACGAGCAGTACTTC
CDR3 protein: CASSLGYQASYEQYF

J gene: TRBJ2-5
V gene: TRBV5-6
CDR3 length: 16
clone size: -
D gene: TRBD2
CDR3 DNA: TGTGCCAGCAGCTGGATGACTAGCGGGGGACTGGAGACCCAGTACTTC
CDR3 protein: CASSWMTSGGLETQYF

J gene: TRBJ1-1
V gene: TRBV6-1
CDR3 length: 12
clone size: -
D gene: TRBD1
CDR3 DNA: TGTGCCAGCAGTGACTACAGGGGTGAAGCTTTCTTT
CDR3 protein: CASSDYRGEAFF

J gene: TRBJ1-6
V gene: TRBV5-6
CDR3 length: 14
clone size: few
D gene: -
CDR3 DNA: TGTGCCAGCAGCTTCGACAGGATAGATTCACCCCTCCACTTT
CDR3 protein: CASSFDRIDSPLHF

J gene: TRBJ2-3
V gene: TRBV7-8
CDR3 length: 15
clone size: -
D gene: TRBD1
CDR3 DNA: TGTGCCAGCAGCTTGACAGGGACCAGCACAGATACGCAGTATTTT
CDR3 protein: CASSLTGTSTDTQYF

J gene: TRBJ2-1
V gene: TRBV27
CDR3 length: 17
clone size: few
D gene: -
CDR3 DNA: TGTGCCAGCAGTTTATCTATGGGACACCCCATTTACAATGAGCAGTTCTTC
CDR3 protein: CASSLSMGHPIYNEQFF

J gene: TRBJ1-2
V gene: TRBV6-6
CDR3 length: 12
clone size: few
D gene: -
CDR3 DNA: TGTGCCAGCAGTTACGGGAGCTATGGCTACACCTTC
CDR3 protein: CASSYGSYGYTF

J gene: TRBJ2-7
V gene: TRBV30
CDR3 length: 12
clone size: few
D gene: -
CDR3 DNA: TGTGCCTGGAGTCGCGGAGATCACGAGCAGTACTTC
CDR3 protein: CAWSRGDHEQYF

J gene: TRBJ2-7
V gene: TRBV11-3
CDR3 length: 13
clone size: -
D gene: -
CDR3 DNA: TGTGCCAGCAGCTCCCGTCACTTCTACGAGCAGTACTTC
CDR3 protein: CASSSRHFYEQYF

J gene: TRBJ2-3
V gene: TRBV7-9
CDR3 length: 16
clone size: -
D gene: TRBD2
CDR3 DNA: TGTGCCAGCAGCCTGACGACTAGCGGTAGCACAGATACGCAGTATTTT
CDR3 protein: CASSLTTSGSTDTQYF

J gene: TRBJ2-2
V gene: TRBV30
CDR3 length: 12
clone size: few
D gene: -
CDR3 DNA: TGTGCCTGGAGTCCAAACACCGGGGAGCTGTTTTTT
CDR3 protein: CAWSPNTGELFF

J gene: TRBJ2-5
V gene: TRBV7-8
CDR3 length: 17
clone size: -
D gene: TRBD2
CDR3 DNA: TGTGCCAGCAGCTTACCTAGCGGGATTTCATACCAAGAGACCCAGTACTTC
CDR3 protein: CASSLPSGISYQETQYF

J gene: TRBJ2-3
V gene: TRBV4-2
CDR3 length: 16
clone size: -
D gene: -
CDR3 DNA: TGTGCCAGCAGCCAAGATGGAGGGTTGGGTCGAGATACGCAGTATTTT
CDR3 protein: CASSQDGGLGRDTQYF

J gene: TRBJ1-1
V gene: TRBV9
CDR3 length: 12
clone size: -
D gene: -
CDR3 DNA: TGTGCCAGCAGCGAGTCTGCTTCTGAAGCTTTCTTT
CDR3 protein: CASSESASEAFF

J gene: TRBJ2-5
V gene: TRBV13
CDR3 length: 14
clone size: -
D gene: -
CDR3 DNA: TGTGCCAGCAGCTTAGGGGGAACCAGCGAGAAGCAGTACTTC
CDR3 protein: CASSLGGTSEKQYF

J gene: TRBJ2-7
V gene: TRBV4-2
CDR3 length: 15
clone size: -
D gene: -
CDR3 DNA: TGTGCCAGCAGCCAAGATTTAGGTACAACCCACGAGCAGTACTTC
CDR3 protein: CASSQDLGTTHEQYF

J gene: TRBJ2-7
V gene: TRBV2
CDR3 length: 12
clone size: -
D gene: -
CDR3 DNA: TGTGCCAGCAGTGTTGCCAGCTACGAGCAGTACTTC
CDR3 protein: CASSVASYEQYF

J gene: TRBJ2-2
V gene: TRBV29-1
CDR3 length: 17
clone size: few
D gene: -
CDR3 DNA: TGCAGCGTTGAAGACTCGCCCGGGCCCATCAACACCGGGGAGCTGTTTTTT
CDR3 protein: CSVEDSPGPINTGELFF

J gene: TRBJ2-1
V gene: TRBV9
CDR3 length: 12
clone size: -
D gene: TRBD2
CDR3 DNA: TGTGCCAGCGCCGGCCGGGGGGTTGAGCAGTTCTTC
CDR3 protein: CASAGRGVEQFF

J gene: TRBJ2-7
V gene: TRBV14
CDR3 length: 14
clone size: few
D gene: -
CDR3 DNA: TGTGCCAGCAGCCAGCTCGGGAGCTCCTACGAGCAGTACTTC
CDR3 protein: CASSQLGSSYEQYF

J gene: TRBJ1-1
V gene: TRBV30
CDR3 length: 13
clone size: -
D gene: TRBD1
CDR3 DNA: TGTGCCTGGAGCGCAGGGGGCGGGCCTGAAGCTTTCTTT
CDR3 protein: CAWSAGGGPEAFF

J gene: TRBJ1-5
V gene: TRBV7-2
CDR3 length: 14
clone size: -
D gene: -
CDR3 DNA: TGTGCCAGCAGTGGGTGGGGGGGCTATCAGCCCCAGCATTTT
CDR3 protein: CASSGWGGYQPQHF

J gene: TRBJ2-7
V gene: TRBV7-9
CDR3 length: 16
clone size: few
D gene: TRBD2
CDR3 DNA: TGTGCCAGCAGCTCCCCCACTAGCGGGGGAACCTACGAGCAGTACTTC
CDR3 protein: CASSSPTSGGTYEQYF

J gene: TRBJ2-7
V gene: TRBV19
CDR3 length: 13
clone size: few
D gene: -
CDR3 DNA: TGTGCCAGTAGTATGGGGACAACCTACGAGCAGTACTTC
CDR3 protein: CASSMGTTYEQYF